This T cell receptor beta chain was captured by sequencing in a study of CD8 T cells in Susac syndrome (dated by TCRdb to 2018 to 2020). Regarding the complete study: Among the Susac syndrome patients who were sequenced, clinically active disease was present in about 6 and clinical remission was observed in under ten. At blood withdrawal, Susac syndrome patients were either therapy-naive, taking corticosteroids (in some cases with IVIg as well), or taking IVIg alone. The study used repertoire sequencing to test whether antigen drove CD8+ T cell activation and differentiation in Susac syndrome. Broader findings and caveats from the paper: The TCR sequencing and HLA analysis was acknowledged to have included a relatively small number of individuals. The CD4+ T cell repertoire of patients with Susac syndrome showed no detectable clonal expansion.

There are 13 amino acids in the CDR3, from cysteine to phenylalanine inclusive. CDR3 DNA only is kept here, 39 bases in frame from base 1. Based on the germline V gene, the CDR1 and CDR2 sequences are SQVTM and ANQGSEA. The junction carries 13 bases between V and J, which are trimmed by 7 bases and 1 base respectively. Peripheral blood CD8+ and CD4+ T cells from healthy donors, Susac syndrome patients and multiple sclerosis patients were profiled using high-throughput TCR beta sequencing. The Susac syndrome patients fulfilled recently defined diagnostic criteria for either definite or probable disease. Bulk CD8+ and CD4+ T cells were purified magnetically by negative isolation, whereas CD8+ TEMRA cells were enriched by FACS. Blood was drawn into EDTA tubes, processed within 24 hours, and PBMCs were isolated by density gradient centrifugation. PBMCs destined for TCR sequencing were cryopreserved in liquid nitrogen and later thawed in a 37 °C water bath. A purity of at least 90% was achieved for sorted or isolated CD4+, CD8+ and CD8+ TEMRA cells.

RNA was extracted using the RNeasy kit, and roughly 0.5 to 1 ug of the RNA was reverse transcribed with random hexamers. TCR beta CDR3 regions were amplified with the immunoSEQ multiplex PCR assay covering 54 Vbeta and 13 Jbeta segments. PCR amplification bias was corrected by using a synthetic template baseline for primer optimization and computational correction. The source study handled its data this way. Reads were annotated to V, D and J genes according to IMGT and were analyzed with immunoSEQ Analyzer, with only productive sequences retained. To calculate clonality, Shannon entropy was normalized by log2 of the number of productive unique sequences and then subtracted from one. For each patient and control, public and private clones were evaluated within the 100 most prevalent clones. A clone was defined as Susac-specific if it was absent from the healthy and MS cohorts, from some 1,100 published viral clones and from other ImmuneACCESS disease sequences. Through fastp at Q25 and MiXCR, TCRdb rebuilt clones from the public reads, retaining in-frame beta chains. Records with the same CDR3 protein are collapsed into one entry carrying the most frequent genes and DNA. The authors' filters were not applied to this entry. The sample profile shows around 200,000 distinct CDR3 sequences; roughly 94% of them were found once. The ten most abundant clones make up approximately 0.099% of the sample.

On this clonotype itself: Its cognate antigen has yet to be identified. No per-base quality is available; no much larger clone lies one base away.

This receptor was identified in a human donor with Susac syndrome. The sample consisted of CD4+ T cells from PBMCs. The rearranged chain carries TRBV29-1 and TRBJ1-1, with TRBD1 perhaps the D gene, on 5 matching bases. The CDR3 region has the sequence CSAAVGGNTEAFF. The nucleotide sequence reads TGCAGCGCTGCGGTTGGGGGGAACACTGAAGCTTTCTTT.